One sample yielded the 15 T cell receptor beta chains listed below, sequenced in a study of T cells in Graves' hyperthyroidism and ophthalmopathy. It was RNA transcripts that yielded the amplified TCR beta CDR3 regions. The primer set for the first-round RT-PCR of the TCR CDR3 was HTBI. TCRdb itself ran the multiplex PCR reads through MiXCR, one entry per CDR3 protein. The sample consists of about 360,000 distinct CDR3 sequences, around 14% of them appearing once. The sample taken for sequencing was blood. The receptors here all came from a woman aged 18-29 years with Graves' hyperthyroidism.

This clonotype was recorded many times. V and J are TRBV11-3 and TRBJ2-1, with a weak D call TRBD2 (5 bases). The germline V and J ends were trimmed by 2 bases and 5 bases, with 7 bases remaining between them. CDR3 length: 13 amino acids. Germline V lookup: CDR1 SGHNT, CDR2 YENEEA. CDR3 protein: CASSLREHNEQFF. CDR3 bases: TGTGCCAGCAGCTTACGGGAACACAATGAGCAGTTCTTC.

This clonotype was observed many times. V usage is TRBV7-9 and J usage is TRBJ1-2; D is ambiguous. From germline, CDR1 is SEHNR and CDR2 FQNEAQ (reference sequence). The CDR3 consists of 14 residues. Trimming took off 2 bases at V and 2 bases at J, with 9 bases between the two ends. The CDR3 sequence: CASSLYSVNYGYTF. The DNA of the CDR3 is TGTGCCAGCAGCTTATATTCAGTGAACTATGGCTACACCTTC.

This clonotype showed up just a few times. The CDR3 DNA reads as TGCGCCAGCAGCAATTCCGGGAACTACAATGAGCAGTTCTTC. The encoded protein is CASSNSGNYNEQFF. The chain couples TRBV5-1 to TRBJ2-1; a possible D gene is TRBD2 (5 bases). Germline V gene data show CDR1 as SGHRS and CDR2 as YFSETQ. V was shortened by 4 bases and J by 3 bases, with 11 bases between the two germline ends. This CDR3 spans 14 amino acids.

The chain joins TRBV28 to TRBJ1-5; D remains unclear. This CDR3 comprises 13 residues. Germline CDR1 and CDR2: MDHEN and SYDVKM. V was clipped by 5 bases and J by 7 bases, with 12 bases between them. The CDR3 DNA sequence: TGTGCCAGCAGTACGGTGATCCGGCAGCCCCAGCATTTT. This encodes CASSTVIRQPQHF.

This clonotype was counted only a few times. The chain employs TRBV20-1 and TRBJ2-3, with D perhaps TRBD2 (6 bases). This CDR3 has 14 amino acids. Between the trimmed V and J ends, which lost 6 bases and 2 bases, there was a span of 15 bases. Germline CDR1 reads DFQATT; CDR2 reads SNEGSKA (reference sequence). Here the CDR3 reads CSAHRGGDTDTQYF. In nucleotides, the CDR3 is TGCAGTGCCCATAGGGGCGGGGACACAGATACGCAGTATTTT.

The chain has TRBV6-1 and TRBJ1-4; tentative D call: TRBD1 (5 bases). The CDR3 has 14 amino acids. V lost 8 bases and J lost 8, with 18 bases in between. The germline V gene encodes CDR1 MNHNS and CDR2 SASEGT. CDR3 coding DNA: TGTGCCAGCGGACCGACGGGACCCAAGGAAAAACTGTTTTTT. Amino acid sequence: CASGPTGPKEKLFF.

This clonotype was observed a handful of times. The genes are TRBV7-9 and TRBJ1-6; a weak D match, TRBD1 (5 bases). This CDR3 has 15 amino acids. The germline gives CDR1 SEHNR, CDR2 FQNEAQ (reference sequence). With 1 base removed from V and 7 bases from J, the gap between germline ends came to 11 bases. The CDR3 region is CASSLGEGFNSPLHF. The CDR3 nucleotides read TGTGCCAGCAGCTTAGGAGAGGGGTTCAATTCACCCCTCCACTTT.

This clonotype appeared many times. The chain employs TRBV20-1 and TRBJ2-5; possibly TRBD2 for D (6 bases). Germline loops: CDR1 DFQATT, CDR2 SNEGSKA (reference sequence). This CDR3 is 15 amino acids long. The germline V and J ends were trimmed by 3 bases and 0 bases, with 14 bases remaining between them. CDR3 residues: CSASRDFDYQETQYF. CDR3 DNA sequence: TGCAGTGCTAGCCGGGACTTCGATTACCAAGAGACCCAGTACTTC.

This clonotype was observed at least ten times. V and J are TRBV12-3 or TRBV12-4 and TRBJ2-3; TRBD2 aligns across 10 bases. Losses at the gene ends were 2 bases for V and 5 bases for J; bases not matched to a gene: 7. This CDR3 is 16 amino acids long. Here the CDR3 DNA reads TGTGCCAGCAGTTTAATACTAGCGGGGCGGGGAGATACGCAGTATTTT. It specifies CASSLILAGRGDTQYF.

V usage is TRBV15 and J usage is TRBJ2-7, with D perhaps TRBD1 (5 bases). This CDR3 comprises 13 residues. The ends were cut back, 4 bases at V and 5 bases at J, with 12 bases in the middle. Germline CDR1 LNHNV, CDR2 YYDKDF (reference sequence). CDR3 bases: TGTGCCACCAGCATGATCGACAGTGACGAGCAGTACTTC. Translation: CATSMIDSDEQYF. The variable domain in full, with the rest retrieved from reference TRBV15 and TRBJ2-7, is DAMVIQNPRYQVTQFGKPVTLSCSQTLNHNVMYWYQQKSSQAPKLLFHYYDKDFNNEADTPDNFQSRRPNTSFCFLDIRSPGLGDTAMYLCATSMIDSDEQYFGPGTRLTVT.

There are many counts of this clonotype. The chain carries TRBV28 and TRBJ1-5; 7 bases map to TRBD1. CDR1 and CDR2 (germline): MDHEN, SYDVKM. The CDR3 is made up of 13 amino acids. V lost 7 bases to trimming and J lost 4 bases; unmatched junction nucleotides: 4. CDR3 sequence: CASTRQGNQPQHF. CDR3 bases: TGTGCCAGCACCCGACAGGGAAATCAGCCCCAGCATTTT.

This chain uses TRBV9 with TRBJ2-5; TRBD2 agrees at 10 bases. Germline V gene data show CDR1 as SGDLS and CDR2 as YYNGEE. CDR3 length: 15 amino acids. J gave up 4 bases and V 0 bases, and 3 bases lay outside the gene matches. Here the CDR3 DNA reads TGTGCCAGCAGCGTAGGGGGACTAGCGACAGAGACCCAGTACTTC. It translates to CASSVGGLATETQYF.

This clonotype was seen at least ten times. The rearrangement uses TRBV27 and TRBJ2-7; D perhaps matches TRBD1 (6 bases). The CDR3 runs to 14 residues. Germline CDR1 and CDR2: MNHEY and SMNVEV (reference sequence). V was cut by 2 bases and J by 1 base, with 9 bases left in between. The CDR3 bases are TGTGCCAGCAGTTTAACAGGGCGATCCTACGAGCAGTACTTC. It is translated as CASSLTGRSYEQYF.

This clonotype was found many times. The CDR3 bases are TGTGCCAGCAGCTTAACGGGGGATCGTGAAGCTTTCTTT. The encoded protein is CASSLTGDREAFF. The V call is TRBV7-3, the J call TRBJ1-1; a possible D gene is TRBD1 (5 bases). Germline values: CDR1 SGHTA, CDR2 FQGTGA. Between the trimmed V and J ends, which lost 0 bases and 7 bases, there was a span of 9 bases. The length of the CDR3 is 13 residues. The whole variable domain, filled in from reference TRBV7-3 and TRBJ1-1, reads GAGVSQTPSNKVTEKGKYVELRCDPISGHTALYWYRQSLGQGPEFLIYFQGTGAADDSGLPNDRFFAVRPEGSVSTLKIQRTERGDSAVYLCASSLTGDREAFFGQGTRLTVV.

In its sample, this clonotype was seen a few times. The rearrangement links TRBV29-1 to TRBJ2-4; D remains ambiguous. CDR1 and CDR2 (germline): SQVTM, ANQGSEA. This CDR3 comprises 13 residues. Trimming left V 7 bases short and J 1 base short, with 11 bases between. CDR3 sequence reads: CSALPLAKNIQYF. CDR3 bases: TGCAGCGCCTTACCTCTGGCCAAAAACATTCAGTACTTC.